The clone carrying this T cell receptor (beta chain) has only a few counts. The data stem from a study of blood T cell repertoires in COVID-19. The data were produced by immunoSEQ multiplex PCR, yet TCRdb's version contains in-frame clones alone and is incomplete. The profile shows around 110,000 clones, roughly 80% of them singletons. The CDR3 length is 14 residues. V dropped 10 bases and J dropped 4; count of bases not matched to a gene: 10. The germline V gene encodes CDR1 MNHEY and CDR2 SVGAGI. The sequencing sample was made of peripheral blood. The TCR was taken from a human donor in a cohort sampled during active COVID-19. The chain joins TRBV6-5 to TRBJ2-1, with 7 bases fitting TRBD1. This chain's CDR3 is CATLGDSRYNEQFF. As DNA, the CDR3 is TGTGCCACCCTCGGGGACAGCAGATACAATGAGCAGTTCTTC.